This entry lists 15 T cell receptor beta chains sequenced from one sample in a study of siplizumab effects on memory and regulatory T cells. Using immunoSEQ multiplex PCR, the repertoire was profiled, and TCRdb retains in-frame clones only, with some absent. Among 100,000 or so clones listed, roughly 94% were seen once. The sequencing input was non-Treg CD4+ T cells sorted from blood. These receptors came from a human donor in good health.

This sequence joins TRBV5-1 and TRBJ1-5; 7 bases map to TRBD1. The V and J ends lost 4 bases and 0 bases, in that order; junction bases with no gene match: 4. The CDR3 is 15 amino acids. Germline loops: CDR1 SGHRS, CDR2 YFSETQ. The CDR3: CASSPWTGSNQPQHF. The CDR3 DNA reads as TGCGCCAGCAGCCCATGGACAGGTAGCAATCAGCCCCAGCATTTT.

The rearrangement joins TRBV18 to TRBJ2-3; a weak D match, TRBD2 (5 bases). The CDR3 is 16 residues long. Germline V gene data show CDR1 as KGHSH and CDR2 as LQKENI. V lost 2 bases, J lost 2 bases, and 14 bases lay in between. The chain's CDR3 is CASSPRYGVATDTQYF. In nucleotides, the CDR3 is TGTGCCAGCTCACCAAGGTACGGGGTGGCCACAGATACGCAGTATTTT.

The chain is built from TRBV9 and TRBJ1-5; 8 positions agree with TRBD1. There are 16 residues in the CDR3. The germline V gene encodes CDR1 SGDLS and CDR2 YYNGEE. The trim removed 0 bases at V and 4 bases at J, leaving 6 bases unmatched. In DNA form, the CDR3 reads TGTGCCAGCAGCGTAGTCTGGGACAGGTCGAATCAGCCCCAGCATTTT. This codes for CASSVVWDRSNQPQHF.

The rearrangement links TRBV2 to TRBJ2-5; TRBD2 might be the D (7 bases). Looked up from germline, CDR1 is SNHLY and CDR2 is FYNNEI. V was cut by 6 bases and J by 3 bases, with 11 bases left in between. The length of the CDR3 is 13 residues. DNA for the CDR3: TGTGCCAGCAGGCCGGGGGGCGAAGAGACCCAGTACTTC. Protein: CASRPGGEETQYF.

CDR3 residues: CASVLAGLGETQYF. CDR3 DNA sequence: TGCGCCAGCGTCCTAGCGGGATTGGGAGAGACCCAGTACTTC. This chain uses TRBV10-1 with TRBJ2-5; 9 bases are shared with TRBD2. The junction had 8 bases not matched to a gene; V was cut back by 8 bases and J by 4 bases. Germline V gene sequence: CDR1 WNHNN, CDR2 SYGVQD (reference sequence). The CDR3 runs 14 residues.

J is TRBJ2-1 and V is TRBV7-9; D not certain. Germline V gene sequence: CDR1 SEHNR, CDR2 FQNEAQ (reference sequence). V gave up 3 bases and J gave up 5 bases, with 2 bases separating them. The CDR3 sequence is 11 residues long. The CDR3 spells CASSFHNEQFF. In nucleotides, the CDR3 is TGTGCCAGCAGCTTTCACAATGAGCAGTTCTTC. The complete variable domain, with remaining parts taken from reference TRBV7-9 and TRBJ2-1, reads DTGVSQNPRHKITKRGQNVTFRCDPISEHNRLYWYRQTLGQGPEFLTYFQNEAQLEKSRLLSDRFSAERPKGSFSTLEIQRTEQGDSAMYLCASSFHNEQFFGPGTRLTVL.

V gene TRBV14 combines with J gene TRBJ1-2; unclear D gene. Germline V gene sequence: CDR1 SGHDN, CDR2 FVKESK. The CDR3 extends over 13 amino acids. V was shortened by 4 bases and J by 6 bases, with 12 bases between the two germline ends. Written as DNA, the CDR3 is TGTGCCAGCAGCCCCTCCGGGAGGAATGGCTACACCTTC. Encoded protein: CASSPSGRNGYTF.

The gene calls are TRBV6-1 and TRBJ2-5; possibly TRBD1 for D (6 bases). The J call may not be correct, given that the DNA end is closer to TRBJ2-7. CDR1 is MNHNS, CDR2 SASEGT, per germline. This CDR3 is 13 amino acids long. The CDR3 reads CASSRDNAYEQYF. The CDR3 nucleotides read TGTGCCAGCAGCCGGGACAATGCCTACGAGCAGTACTTC.

This sequence joins TRBV5-1 and TRBJ2-1, with no clear D. This CDR3 has 13 amino acids. With 0 bases removed from V and 5 bases from J, the gap between germline ends came to 6 bases. Per the germline V gene, CDR1 is SGHRS and CDR2 is YFSETQ. CDR3 sequence: CASSLGPNNEQFF. Written as DNA, the CDR3 is TGCGCCAGCAGCTTGGGGCCCAACAATGAGCAGTTCTTC.

This clone has a single count. The genes are TRBV7-9 and TRBJ2-1; maybe TRBD1 (6 bases). Trimming pared 3 bases from V and 7 bases from J, leaving 13 bases between. The germline gives CDR1 SEHNR, CDR2 FQNEAQ (reference sequence). This CDR3 comprises 14 residues. As DNA, the CDR3 is TGTGCCAGCAGCTTTCAGGGGTGGGAAAATGAGCAGTTCTTC. Its protein is CASSFQGWENEQFF.

The J gene is TRBJ2-5, the V gene TRBV5-4; D is undetermined. This CDR3 has 14 amino acids. CDR1 and CDR2 (germline): SGHNT, YYREEE (reference sequence). V was cut by 1 base and J by 0 bases, with 7 bases left in between. CDR3 loop: CASSLQTYQETQYF. The CDR3 nucleotides read TGTGCCAGCAGCTTGCAAACGTACCAAGAGACCCAGTACTTC.

This rearrangement joins TRBV5-6 to TRBJ1-3; D call uncertain. The CDR3 is 15 amino acids. Trimming left V 2 bases short and J 2 bases short, with 11 bases between. Per the germline V gene, CDR1 is SGHDT and CDR2 is YYEEEE. The CDR3 region is CASSFGRLPGNTIYF. The CDR3 DNA follows: TGTGCCAGCAGCTTTGGACGGCTCCCTGGAAACACCATATATTTT.

The chain has TRBV7-7 and TRBJ1-2; possibly TRBD1 for D (5 bases). Germline CDR1 and CDR2: SSHAT and FNYEAQ (reference sequence). The CDR3 is made up of 14 amino acids. Trimming cost V 5 bases and J 0 bases, with 10 bases left between them. CDR3 region: CASSHTGTNYGYTF. CDR3 DNA: TGTGCCAGCAGCCATACAGGAACTAACTATGGCTACACCTTC.

The chain carries TRBV7-3 and TRBJ1-5; TRBD1 matches at 7 bases. Germline loops: CDR1 SGHTA, CDR2 FQGTGA. CDR3 size: 19 residues. V lost 5 bases, J lost 2 bases, and 18 bases stayed unmatched. CDR3 sequence (DNA): TGTGCCAGCAGCCCAGGGGTCAGAAGGGGGCCATGTGGCAATCAGCCCCAGCATTTT. It specifies CASSPGVRRGPCGNQPQHF. Full variable domain (rest looked up from reference TRBV7-3 and TRBJ1-5): GAGVSQTPSNKVTEKGKYVELRCDPISGHTALYWYRQSLGQGPEFLIYFQGTGAADDSGLPNDRFFAVRPEGSVSTLKIQRTERGDSAVYLCASSPGVRRGPCGNQPQHFGDGTRLSIL.

This clone occurred once. The chain employs TRBV7-3 and TRBJ1-2; D is ambiguous. Germline values: CDR1 SGHTA, CDR2 FQGTGA. Between the trimmed V and J ends, which lost 2 bases and 5 bases, there was a span of 12 bases. This CDR3 spans 14 amino acids. CDR3 coding DNA: TGTGCCAGCAGCTTAGGCTCAGAGGATTATGGCTACACCTTC. Amino acid sequence: CASSLGSEDYGYTF.